Sequencing of this T cell receptor beta chain was carried out in a study of blood T cells in healthy people across ages. A word on this clonotype: One junction end disagrees with the germline gene, perhaps due to a read error.

The use of a sample-barcoded 5' primer and a J-beta primer mix characterized a second PCR of about 7 to 12 cycles. MiXCR, applied by TCRdb to the 5' RACE reads, yields one record per CDR3 protein. The sample yields roughly 570,000 distinct CDR3 sequences, 27% seen once. Sequencing was carried out using blood. This receptor was identified in a woman aged 70-85 years in good health.

CDR3 region: CASSQDPPFGNSGNTMYF. CDR3 bases: TGCGCCAGCAGCCAAGATCCTCCTTTTGGAAATTCTGGAAACACCATGTATTTT. The chain has TRBV4-3 and TRBJ1-3; no firm D call. Germline V gene data show CDR1 as LGHNA and CDR2 as YSLEER. The CDR3 loop spans 18 amino acids.